Below are 15 T cell receptor beta chains sequenced from a single sample in a study of shared clonotypes between healthy human individuals. Libraries were prepared by immunoSEQ multiplex PCR; TCRdb keeps only in-frame clonotypes and omits some of them. The sample yields around 1 million clones, around three quarters seen once. Specimen: memory CD4+ T cells sorted from blood. The sample's subset: CD45RA-negative fraction. Receptor source: a young man in good health.

J is TRBJ1-5 and V is TRBV10-1, with 9 bases identical to TRBD1. Germline V gene data show CDR1 as WNHNN and CDR2 as SYGVQD (reference sequence). The CDR3 is made up of 14 amino acids. J lost 4 bases, V lost 8 bases, and 6 bases had no gene match. CDR3 DNA sequence: TGCGCCAGCCGGGGACAGGGCAAGAATCAGCCCCAGCATTTT. As protein: CASRGQGKNQPQHF.

This clone appeared a few times. The sample carries other DNA sequences with the same CDR3. The chain uses TRBV6-5 and TRBJ2-3; no definite D call. The ends were cut back, 0 bases at V and 0 bases at J, with 7 bases in the middle. Germline CDR1 reads MNHEY; CDR2 reads SVGAGI. The CDR3 runs to 15 residues. The CDR3 protein is CASSYSPTSTDTQYF. The DNA for the CDR3 is TGTGCCAGCAGTTACTCTCCCACCAGCACAGATACGCAGTATTTT.

The J gene is TRBJ2-7, the V gene TRBV12-5; D gene ambiguous. Germline lookup yields CDR1 LGHNT and CDR2 FRNRAP. V was clipped by 5 bases and J by 2 bases, with 13 bases between them. The CDR3 has 14 amino acids. The CDR3 spells CASGLSDGPYEQYF. Here the CDR3 DNA reads TGTGCTAGTGGTCTATCGGACGGCCCCTACGAGCAGTACTTC. Full variable domain (remainder filled in from reference TRBV12-5 and TRBJ2-7): DARVTQTPRHKVTEMGQEVTMRCQPILGHNTVFWYRQTMMQGLELLAYFRNRAPLDDSGMPKDRFSAEMPDATLATLKIQPSEPRDSAVYFCASGLSDGPYEQYFGPGTRLTVT.

This clone was counted a few times. One junction end does not reproduce the germline sequence, and a read error may be involved. V usage is TRBV6-1 and J usage is TRBJ1-5; D is unclear. The CDR3 consists of 14 residues. Germline V gene lookup returns CDR1 MNHNS and CDR2 SASEGT. CDR3 in DNA: TGTGCCAGCACTGAACTCGGGGAAAGGCAGCCCCAGCATTTT. This translates into CASTELGERQPQHF.

This chain links TRBV2 with TRBJ2-5; D may be TRBD1 (6 bases). The CDR3 has 14 amino acids. V was cut by 6 bases and J by 2 bases, with 13 bases left in between. Germline V CDR1 and CDR2: SNHLY, FYNNEI. CDR3 residues: CASRPGTSQETQYF. CDR3 nucleotides: TGTGCCAGCAGGCCTGGGACATCACAAGAGACCCAGTACTTC.

Concerning this clone itself: At one of its ends the junction is not consistent with the germline gene, which may arise from a read error. The V and J genes are TRBV5-4 and TRBJ2-3, with D possibly being TRBD2 (5 bases). The germline CDR1 and CDR2 sequences are SGHNT and YYREEE (reference sequence). The CDR3 is made up of 14 amino acids. The CDR3 DNA reads TGTGCCACCAGCACAGCGGCCGGCACAGATACGCAGTATTTT. Translating gives CATSTAAGTDTQYF.

The chain is built from TRBV18 and TRBJ1-1; D call uncertain. Trimming removed 0 bases at V and 5 bases at J, with 13 bases between. The germline gives CDR1 KGHSH, CDR2 LQKENI. The CDR3 runs 15 residues. CDR3 loop: CASSPPAGRGTEAFF. The CDR3 nucleotides are TGTGCCAGCTCACCACCCGCAGGCCGGGGAACTGAAGCTTTCTTT. Looking up the rest from reference TRBV18 and TRBJ1-1 gives the full variable domain: NAGVMQNPRHLVRRRGQEARLRCSPMKGHSHVYWYRQLPEEGLKFMVYLQKENIIDESGMPKERFSAEFPKEGPSILRIQQVVRGDSAAYFCASSPPAGRGTEAFFGQGTRLTVV.

This clone was seen just once. CDR3 DNA: TGTGCCAGCAGCTTGGGGGGCGAAGAATTCACGCAGTATTTT. Its protein product is CASSLGGEEFTQYF. The V gene is TRBV5-6, the J gene TRBJ2-3; TRBD1 is a possible D gene (5 bases). The germline V gene encodes CDR1 SGHDT and CDR2 YYEEEE. The germline V and J ends were trimmed by 0 bases and 9 bases, with 14 bases remaining between them. The CDR3 length is 14 residues.

This clone was observed a few times. V and J are TRBV6-5 and TRBJ1-2; a weak D match, TRBD1 (5 bases). The CDR3 contains 14 residues. The V and J ends lost 5 bases and 7 bases respectively, with 17 bases between them. In germline, CDR1 is MNHEY, CDR2 SVGAGI. The CDR3 is CASSPAGRNGGYTF. For the CDR3, the DNA is TGTGCCAGCAGTCCCGCAGGGAGGAACGGTGGCTACACCTTC.

This chain links TRBV6-1 with TRBJ2-5, with TRBD2 matching 8 bases. The CDR3 contains 15 residues. The J segment lost 3 bases and the V segment lost 7 bases, leaving 10 bases of the junction unmatched. CDR1 MNHNS and CDR2 SASEGT come from the germline V gene. The CDR3 nucleotides read TGTGCCAGCATCAAAGCGGGGGCCCGCGAAGAGACCCAGTACTTC. This encodes CASIKAGAREETQYF.

This chain connects TRBV4-2 to TRBJ2-3, with TRBD2 matching 11 bases. This CDR3 has 16 residues. After removal of 1 base from V and 3 bases from J, the junction contained 3 bases not matched to a gene. Looked up from germline, CDR1 is LGHNA and CDR2 is YNFKEQ. In nucleotides, the CDR3 is TGTGCCAGCAGCCAAGCCGGGACTAGCGGAACAGATACGCAGTATTTT. Protein: CASSQAGTSGTDTQYF.

This clone was seen a handful of times. This CDR3 is also generated by other DNA sequences in the sample. V usage is TRBV18 and J usage is TRBJ2-7; the match to TRBD2 covers 9 bases. J gave up 4 bases and V 3 bases, and 4 bases lay outside the gene matches. The CDR3 sequence is 14 residues long. Germline V lookup: CDR1 KGHSH, CDR2 LQKENI. DNA for the CDR3: TGTGCCAGCTCACCGGCGGGAGGGCCTTACGAGCAGTACTTC. Its translation is CASSPAGGPYEQYF.

The sample holds a few counts of this clone. This sequence joins TRBV7-2 and TRBJ2-3, with TRBD2 as a possible D gene (6 bases). There are 14 residues in the CDR3. V was clipped by 1 base and J by 7 bases, with 12 bases between them. Germline V gene data show CDR1 as SGHTA and CDR2 as FQGNSA. The CDR3 reads CASSLGRESHTQYF. CDR3 sequence (DNA): TGTGCCAGCAGCTTAGGACGGGAGTCACATACGCAGTATTTT.

The chain carries TRBV9 and TRBJ2-3; the D gene is possibly TRBD2 (6 bases). The CDR3 extends over 17 amino acids. V lost 0 bases, J lost 4 bases, and 18 bases lay in between. Germline V gives CDR1 SGDLS, CDR2 YYNGEE. The CDR3 sequence is CASSVESGRGASDTQYF. The CDR3 DNA follows: TGTGCCAGCAGCGTAGAATCTGGGCGGGGCGCGTCAGATACGCAGTATTTT.

The chain's CDR3 is CASSGRTGRMGTEAFF. The CDR3 bases are TGTGCCAGCAGTGGACGGACAGGGCGGATGGGGACTGAAGCTTTCTTT. The chain employs TRBV2 and TRBJ1-1; 8 positions agree with TRBD1. This CDR3 has 16 residues. Germline values: CDR1 SNHLY, CDR2 FYNNEI. V gave up 4 bases and J gave up 5 bases; unmatched junction bases: 12. Supplemented by reference TRBV2 and TRBJ1-1, the full variable domain reads EPEVTQTPSHQVTQMGQEVILRCVPISNHLYFYWYRQILGQKVEFLVSFYNNEISEKSEIFDDQFSVERPDGSNFTLKIRSTKLEDSAMYFCASSGRTGRMGTEAFFGQGTRLTVV.